Sequencing of this T cell receptor (beta chain) was carried out in a study of blood T cell repertoires in COVID-19. Study context: Nucleic acid was either cDNA or gDNA, and it came from T cells, B-cell-depleted T cells, or PBMCs.

Trimming removed 3 bases from V and 13 bases from J; junction bases left unmatched: 8. Looked up from germline, CDR1 is KGHSH and CDR2 is LQKENI. CDR3 length: 13 amino acids. Only in-frame clones appear in the TCRdb table, and some are missing; sequencing was by immunoSEQ multiplex PCR. The repertoire has 120,000 or so clones, 90% of them found once; the top ten carry 3.8%. The sequenced material came from peripheral blood. The V call is TRBV18, the J call TRBJ1-4, with 7 nucleotides matching TRBD1. This TCR derives from a woman aged 60-70 years with COVID-19, enrolled during active disease. The DNA for the CDR3 is TGTGCCAGCTCACCCCCGAGTAGGGGGCGACTGTTTTTT. Protein sequence: CASSPPSRGRLFF.